This T cell receptor beta chain was identified in a study of blood T cell repertoires in COVID-19. Turning to the study itself: COVID-19 samples, acute and convalescent, were from the United States, Italy and Spain. Sample material is recorded as cDNA or gDNA derived from T cells, B-cell-depleted T cells, or PBMCs.

TCRdb's copy holds only in-frame clones and misses some; the assay was immunoSEQ multiplex PCR. The sample consists of 120,000 to 150,000 clones, roughly 86% of them appearing once. This CDR3 has 15 amino acids. Germline V lookup: CDR1 LNHDA, CDR2 SQIVND (reference sequence). The ends were cut back, 6 bases at V and 1 base at J, with 15 bases in the middle. The specimen sequenced was peripheral blood. The chain is built from TRBV19 and TRBJ2-5; D might be TRBD2 (5 bases). This TCR was sampled from a man aged 50 or older with active or convalescent COVID-19. The CDR3 coding sequence is TGTGCCAGTAGAAGCGGCATCGTGTCCCAAGAGACCCAGTACTTC. Amino acid sequence: CASRSGIVSQETQYF. Variable domain in full (rest from reference TRBV19 and TRBJ2-5): DGGITQSPKYLFRKEGQNVTLSCEQNLNHDAMYWYRQDPGQGLRLIYYSQIVNDFQKGDIAEGYSVSREKKESFPLTVTSAQKNPTAFYLCASRSGIVSQETQYFGPGTRLLVL.